This T cell receptor beta chain was sequenced for a study of vaccination and CD4 T cells after COVID-19. At the level of the study: Overlapping spike peptides of SARS-CoV-2, HCoV-NL63, HCoV-OC43 and HCoV-229E were used, and cells were stimulated with them.

Germline CDR1 reads MGHDK; CDR2 reads SYGVNS. The CDR3 has 15 amino acids. This clonotype was picked up one time. Its matching antigen is unknown. Study findings and constraints: The study sampled relatively few convalescent patients and omitted early post-infection timepoints.

Treatment noted: approximately nine-day PBMC culture with coronavirus spike peptide pools or control peptides (ViraFEST assay). Expanded clonotypes were found by TCR sequencing after peptide-pool stimulation (ViraFEST). Sequenced with the Oncomine TCR Beta short-read assay was DNA taken from cultured CD4+ T cells. MiXCR, applied by TCRdb to the PCR reads, yields one record per CDR3 protein. The repertoire holds over 7,500 distinct CDR3 sequences, with about two thirds as singletons. This sequence was found in a human donor who had recovered from COVID-19. This sequence joins TRBV25-1 and TRBJ2-1, with D possibly TRBD2 on 6 matching bases. The end of the DNA is better explained by TRBJ2-7, so the J call may be wrong. The sample consisted of CD4+ T cells from blood, cultured in vitro. CDR3 sequence reads: CASSESRGAPYEQYF. The CDR3 coding sequence is TGTGCCAGCAGTGAATCCCGCGGGGCCCCCTACGAGCAGTACTTC.